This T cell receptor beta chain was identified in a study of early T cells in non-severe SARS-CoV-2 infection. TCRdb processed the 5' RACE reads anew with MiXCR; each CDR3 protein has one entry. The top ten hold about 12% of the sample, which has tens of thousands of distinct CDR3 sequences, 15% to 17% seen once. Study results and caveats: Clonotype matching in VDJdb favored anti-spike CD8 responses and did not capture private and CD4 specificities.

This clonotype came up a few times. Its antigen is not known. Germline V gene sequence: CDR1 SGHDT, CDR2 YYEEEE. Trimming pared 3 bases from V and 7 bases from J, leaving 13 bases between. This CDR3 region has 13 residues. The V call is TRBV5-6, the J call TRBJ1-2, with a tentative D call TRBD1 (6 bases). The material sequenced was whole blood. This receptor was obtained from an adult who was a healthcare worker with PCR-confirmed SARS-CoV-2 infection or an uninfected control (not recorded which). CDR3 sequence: CASSWGQLGGYTF. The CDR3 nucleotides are TGTGCCAGCAGCTGGGGGCAACTCGGTGGCTACACCTTC.